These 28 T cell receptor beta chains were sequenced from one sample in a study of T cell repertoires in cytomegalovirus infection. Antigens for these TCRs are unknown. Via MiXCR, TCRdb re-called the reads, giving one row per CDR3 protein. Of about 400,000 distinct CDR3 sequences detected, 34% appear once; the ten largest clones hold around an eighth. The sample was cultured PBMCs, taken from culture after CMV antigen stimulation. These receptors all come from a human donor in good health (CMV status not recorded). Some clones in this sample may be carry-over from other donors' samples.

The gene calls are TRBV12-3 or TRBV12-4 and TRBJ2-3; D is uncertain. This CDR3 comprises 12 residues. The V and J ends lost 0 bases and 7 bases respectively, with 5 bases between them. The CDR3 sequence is CASSLAKNTQYF. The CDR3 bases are TGTGCCAGCAGTTTAGCCAAGAATACGCAGTATTTT.

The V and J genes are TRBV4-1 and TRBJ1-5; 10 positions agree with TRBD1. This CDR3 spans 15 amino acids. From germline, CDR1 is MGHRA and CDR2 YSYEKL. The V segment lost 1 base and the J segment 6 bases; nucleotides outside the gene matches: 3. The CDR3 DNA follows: TGCGCCAGCAGCCAAGGAGACAGGGGGCCTCAGCCCCAGCATTTT. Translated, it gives CASSQGDRGPQPQHF.

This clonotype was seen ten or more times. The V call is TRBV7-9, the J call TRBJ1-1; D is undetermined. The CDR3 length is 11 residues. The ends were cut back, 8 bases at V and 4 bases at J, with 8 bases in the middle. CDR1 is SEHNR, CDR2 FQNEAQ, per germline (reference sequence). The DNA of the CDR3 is TGTGCCAGCGAGCGAGGCACTGAAGCTTTCTTT. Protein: CASERGTEAFF.

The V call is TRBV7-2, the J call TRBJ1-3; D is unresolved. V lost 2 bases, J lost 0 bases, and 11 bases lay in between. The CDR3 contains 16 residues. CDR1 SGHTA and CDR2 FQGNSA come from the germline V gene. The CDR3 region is CASSLKRVNSGNTIYF. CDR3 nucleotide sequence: TGTGCCAGCAGCTTAAAAAGGGTCAACTCTGGAAACACCATATATTTT.

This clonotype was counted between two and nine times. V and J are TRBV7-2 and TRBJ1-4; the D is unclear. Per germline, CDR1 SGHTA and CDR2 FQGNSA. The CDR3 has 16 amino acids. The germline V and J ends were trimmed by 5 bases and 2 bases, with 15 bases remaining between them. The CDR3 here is CASSRSGFLTNEKLFF. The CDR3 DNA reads TGTGCCAGCAGCCGTTCAGGCTTTCTTACTAATGAAAAACTGTTTTTT.

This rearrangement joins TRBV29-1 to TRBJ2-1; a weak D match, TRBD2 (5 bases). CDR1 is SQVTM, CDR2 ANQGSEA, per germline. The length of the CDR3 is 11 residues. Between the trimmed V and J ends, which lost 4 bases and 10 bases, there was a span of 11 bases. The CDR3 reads CSVGLLGEQFF. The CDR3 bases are TGCAGCGTTGGACTATTAGGGGAGCAGTTCTTC.

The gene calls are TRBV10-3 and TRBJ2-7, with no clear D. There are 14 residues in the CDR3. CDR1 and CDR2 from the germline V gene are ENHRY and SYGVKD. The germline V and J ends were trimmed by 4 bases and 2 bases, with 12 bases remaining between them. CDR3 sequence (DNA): TGTGCCATCAGTGGGACGGACGAGGCCTACGAGCAGTACTTC. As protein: CAISGTDEAYEQYF.

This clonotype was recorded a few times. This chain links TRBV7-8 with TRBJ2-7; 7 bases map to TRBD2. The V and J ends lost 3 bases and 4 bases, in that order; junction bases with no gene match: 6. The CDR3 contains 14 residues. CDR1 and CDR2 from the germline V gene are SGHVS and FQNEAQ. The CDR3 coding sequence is TGTGCCAGCAGCTTTCGGCGGGAGCTGTACGAGCAGTACTTC. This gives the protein CASSFRRELYEQYF.

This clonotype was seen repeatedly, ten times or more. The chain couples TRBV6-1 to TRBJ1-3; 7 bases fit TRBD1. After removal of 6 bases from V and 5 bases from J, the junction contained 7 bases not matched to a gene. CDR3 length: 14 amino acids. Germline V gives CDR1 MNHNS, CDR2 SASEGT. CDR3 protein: CASSFGTARNTIYF. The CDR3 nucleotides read TGTGCCAGCAGCTTCGGGACAGCGAGAAACACCATATATTTT.

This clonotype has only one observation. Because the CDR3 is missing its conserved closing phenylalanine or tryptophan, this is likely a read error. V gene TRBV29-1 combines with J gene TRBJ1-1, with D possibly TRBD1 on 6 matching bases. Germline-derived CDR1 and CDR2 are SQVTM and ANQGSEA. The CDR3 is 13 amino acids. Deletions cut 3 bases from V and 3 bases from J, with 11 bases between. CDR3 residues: CSVEGGRDTEAFS. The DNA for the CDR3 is TGCAGCGTTGAGGGGGGGCGGGACACTGAAGCTTTCTCG.

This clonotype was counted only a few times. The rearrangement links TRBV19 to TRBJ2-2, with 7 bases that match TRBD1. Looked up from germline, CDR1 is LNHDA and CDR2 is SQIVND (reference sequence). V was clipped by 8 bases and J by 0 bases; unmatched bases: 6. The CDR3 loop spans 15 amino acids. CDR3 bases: TGTGCCAGTCGGACGGGACAGACGAACACCGGGGAGCTGTTTTTT. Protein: CASRTGQTNTGELFF.

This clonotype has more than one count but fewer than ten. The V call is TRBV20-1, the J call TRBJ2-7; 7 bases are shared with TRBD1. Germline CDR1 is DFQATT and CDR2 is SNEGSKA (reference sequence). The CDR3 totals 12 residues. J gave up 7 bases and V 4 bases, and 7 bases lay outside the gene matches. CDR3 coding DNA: TGCAGTGCTATTACCACAGGGGAAGAGCAGTACTTC. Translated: CSAITTGEEQYF.

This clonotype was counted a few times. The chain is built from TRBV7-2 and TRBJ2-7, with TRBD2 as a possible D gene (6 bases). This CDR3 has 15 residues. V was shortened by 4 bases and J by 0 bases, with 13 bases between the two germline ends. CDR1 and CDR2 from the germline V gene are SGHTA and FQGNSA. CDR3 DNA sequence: TGTGCCAGCAGCTCCCTAGCGCATTTCTCCTACGAGCAGTACTTC. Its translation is CASSSLAHFSYEQYF.

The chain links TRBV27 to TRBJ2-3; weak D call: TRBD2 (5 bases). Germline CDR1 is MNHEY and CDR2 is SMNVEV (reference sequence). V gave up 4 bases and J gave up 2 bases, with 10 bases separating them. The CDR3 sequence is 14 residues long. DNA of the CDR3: TGTGCCAGCAGTTACCAGCGGAACACAGATACGCAGTATTTT. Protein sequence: CASSYQRNTDTQYF.

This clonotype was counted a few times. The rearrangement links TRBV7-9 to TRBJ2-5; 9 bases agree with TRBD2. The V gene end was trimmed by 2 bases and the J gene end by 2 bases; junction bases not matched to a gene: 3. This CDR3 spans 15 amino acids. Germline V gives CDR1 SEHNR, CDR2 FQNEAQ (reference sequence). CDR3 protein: CASSLWTSAQETQYF. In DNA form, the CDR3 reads TGTGCCAGCAGCTTATGGACTAGCGCTCAAGAGACCCAGTACTTC.

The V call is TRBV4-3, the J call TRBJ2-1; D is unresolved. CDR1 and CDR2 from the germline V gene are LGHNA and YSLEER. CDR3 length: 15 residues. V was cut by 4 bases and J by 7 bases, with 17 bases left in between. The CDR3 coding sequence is TGCGCCAGCAGCCCTCTCCGGGCCCAGGTTAATGAGCAGTTCTTC. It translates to CASSPLRAQVNEQFF.

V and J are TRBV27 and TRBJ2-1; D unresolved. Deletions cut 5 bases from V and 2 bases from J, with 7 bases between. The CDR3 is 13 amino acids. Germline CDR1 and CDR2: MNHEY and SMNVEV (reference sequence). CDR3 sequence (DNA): TGTGCCAGCAGTCCCCCTGCCTACAATGAGCAGTTCTTC. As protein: CASSPPAYNEQFF.

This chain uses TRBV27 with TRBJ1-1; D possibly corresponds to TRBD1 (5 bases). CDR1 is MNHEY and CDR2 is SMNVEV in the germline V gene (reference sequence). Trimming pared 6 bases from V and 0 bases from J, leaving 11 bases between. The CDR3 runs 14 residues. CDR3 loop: CASSQQAVNTEAFF. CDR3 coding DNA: TGTGCCAGCAGCCAACAGGCGGTGAACACTGAAGCTTTCTTT.

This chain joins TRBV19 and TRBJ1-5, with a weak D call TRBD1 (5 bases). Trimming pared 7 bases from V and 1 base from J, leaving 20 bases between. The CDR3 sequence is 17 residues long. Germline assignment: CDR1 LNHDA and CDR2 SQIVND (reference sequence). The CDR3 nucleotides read TGTGCCAGTACTCAAAATTGGAGGGACCAGAGCAATCAGCCCCAGCATTTT. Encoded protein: CASTQNWRDQSNQPQHF.

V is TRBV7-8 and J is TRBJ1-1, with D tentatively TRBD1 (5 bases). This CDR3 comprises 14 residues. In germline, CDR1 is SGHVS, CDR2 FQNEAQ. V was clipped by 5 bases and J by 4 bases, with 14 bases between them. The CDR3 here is CASSLITGGTEAFF. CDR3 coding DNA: TGTGCCAGCAGCCTTATCACCGGGGGCACTGAAGCTTTCTTT.

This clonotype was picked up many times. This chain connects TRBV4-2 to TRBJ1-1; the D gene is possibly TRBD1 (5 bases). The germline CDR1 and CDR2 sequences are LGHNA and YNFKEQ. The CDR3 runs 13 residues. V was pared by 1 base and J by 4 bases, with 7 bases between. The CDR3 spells CASSQAQGTEAFF. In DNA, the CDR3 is TGTGCCAGCAGCCAAGCGCAGGGCACTGAAGCTTTCTTT.

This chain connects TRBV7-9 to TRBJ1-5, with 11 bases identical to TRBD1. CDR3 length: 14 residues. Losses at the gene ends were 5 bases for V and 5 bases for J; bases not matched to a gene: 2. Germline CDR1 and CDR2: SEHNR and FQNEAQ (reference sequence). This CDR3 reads CASSPGQGDQPQHF. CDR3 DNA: TGTGCCAGCAGCCCGGGACAGGGGGATCAGCCCCAGCATTTT.

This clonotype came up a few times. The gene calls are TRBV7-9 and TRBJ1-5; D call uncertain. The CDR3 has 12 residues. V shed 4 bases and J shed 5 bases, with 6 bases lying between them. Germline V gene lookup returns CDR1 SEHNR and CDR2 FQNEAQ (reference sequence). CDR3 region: CASSWYDQPQHF. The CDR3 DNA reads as TGTGCCAGCAGCTGGTATGATCAGCCCCAGCATTTT.

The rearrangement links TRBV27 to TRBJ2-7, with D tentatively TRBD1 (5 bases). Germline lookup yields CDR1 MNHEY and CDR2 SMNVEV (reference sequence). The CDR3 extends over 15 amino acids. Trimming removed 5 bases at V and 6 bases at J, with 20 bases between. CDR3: CASSIRTGLPGEQYF. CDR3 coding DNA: TGTGCCAGCAGTATACGAACAGGTTTACCGGGCGAGCAGTACTTC.

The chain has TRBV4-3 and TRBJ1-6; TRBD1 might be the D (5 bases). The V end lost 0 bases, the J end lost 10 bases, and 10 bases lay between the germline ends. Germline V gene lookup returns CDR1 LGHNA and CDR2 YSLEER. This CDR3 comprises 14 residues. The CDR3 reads CASSQEQGSSPLHF. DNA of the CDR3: TGCGCCAGCAGCCAAGAGCAGGGCAGCTCACCCCTCCACTTT.

CDR3 nucleotide sequence: TGTGCCAGCTCACTACAGCCACTCTCCTACGAGCAGTACTTC. This gives the protein CASSLQPLSYEQYF. The chain employs TRBV18 and TRBJ2-7; D ambiguous. With 4 bases removed from V and 0 bases from J, the gap between germline ends came to 10 bases. The length of the CDR3 is 14 residues. Germline CDR1 and CDR2: KGHSH and LQKENI. The full variable domain, rest sourced from reference TRBV18 and TRBJ2-7, is NAGVMQNPRHLVRRRGQEARLRCSPMKGHSHVYWYRQLPEEGLKFMVYLQKENIIDESGMPKERFSAEFPKEGPSILRIQQVVRGDSAAYFCASSLQPLSYEQYFGPGTRLTVT.

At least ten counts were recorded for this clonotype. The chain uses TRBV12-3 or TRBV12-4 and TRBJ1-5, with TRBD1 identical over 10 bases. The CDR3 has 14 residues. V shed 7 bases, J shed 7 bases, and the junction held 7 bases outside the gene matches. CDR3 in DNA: TGTGCCAGCACTCTGGGACAGGGGCGCCAGCCCCAGCATTTT. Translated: CASTLGQGRQPQHF.

DNA of the CDR3: TGTGCCAGCAGCCAAGCCAGAAACTATGGCTACACCTTC. Amino acids: CASSQARNYGYTF. The chain uses TRBV14 and TRBJ1-2; D unresolved. Germline CDR1 reads SGHDN; CDR2 reads FVKESK. This CDR3 comprises 13 residues. The V end lost 1 base, the J end lost 2 bases, and 5 bases lay between the germline ends. Looking up the rest from reference TRBV14 and TRBJ1-2 gives the full variable domain: EAGVTQFPSHSVIEKGQTVTLRCDPISGHDNLYWYRRVMGKEIKFLLHFVKESKQDESGMPNNRFLAERTGGTYSTLKVQPAELEDSGVYFCASSQARNYGYTFGSGTRLTVV.